The 8 T cell receptor beta chains listed next were all sequenced from one sample in a study of OX40 agonist ivuxolimab in advanced cancers. Sequenced by immunoSEQ multiplex PCR; TCRdb stores in-frame clones only, minus some. The top ten clones hold more than 1.3% of a sample with nearly 55,000 clones, around 88% of them seen once. The sample was CD4+ or CD8+ T cells sorted from blood, taken in a trial of the OX40 agonist ivuxolimab. The source of these receptors is an adult with an advanced solid tumor such as melanoma, head and neck, liver or kidney cancer.

In DNA form, the CDR3 reads TGTGCCAGCAGTTTAAGGGGGGCAACTAATGAAAAACTGTTTTTT. It codes for CASSLRGATNEKLFF. The genes are TRBV28 and TRBJ1-4; a possible D gene is TRBD1 (6 bases). The CDR3 is 15 amino acids. The germline gives CDR1 MDHEN, CDR2 SYDVKM. Trimming pared 2 bases from V and 0 bases from J, leaving 7 bases between.

The chain uses TRBV29-1 and TRBJ2-3, with D perhaps matching TRBD2 (7 bases). Germline V gene data show CDR1 as SQVTM and CDR2 as ANQGSEA. V was trimmed by 4 bases and J by 4 bases, leaving 18 bases between them. The CDR3 consists of 15 residues. CDR3 nucleotide sequence: TGCAGCGTTGGGGGGGGCGGGAGTAGGGCAGATACGCAGTATTTT. This encodes CSVGGGGSRADTQYF.

The CDR3 sequence is CSVETIVLMDTDTQYF. The CDR3 DNA sequence: TGCAGCGTTGAAACAATCGTCCTCATGGACACAGATACGCAGTATTTT. The V call is TRBV29-1, the J call TRBJ2-3; D remains ambiguous. V was shortened by 2 bases and J by 2 bases, with 17 bases between the two germline ends. Germline-derived CDR1 and CDR2 are SQVTM and ANQGSEA. The CDR3 spans 16 residues.

This clone came up a few times. DNA of the CDR3: TGCAGTGCTACGGGTAACTATGGCTACACCTTC. It encodes CSATGNYGYTF. The V and J genes are TRBV20-1 and TRBJ1-2; D unclear. V lost 4 bases and J lost 1, with 4 bases in between. From germline, CDR1 is DFQATT and CDR2 SNEGSKA (reference sequence). CDR3 length: 11 residues.

The chain links TRBV4-1 to TRBJ1-5; tentative D call: TRBD1 (6 bases). This CDR3 contains 15 residues. Germline V lookup: CDR1 MGHRA, CDR2 YSYEKL. Deletions cut 6 bases from V and 7 bases from J, with 19 bases between. The CDR3 loop is CASSAGGGGGQPQHF. In nucleotides, the CDR3 is TGCGCCAGCAGTGCCGGTGGGGGAGGGGGACAGCCCCAGCATTTT.

The chain employs TRBV18 and TRBJ2-5, with D possibly being TRBD2 (6 bases). Between the trimmed V and J ends, which lost 6 bases and 4 bases, there was a span of 15 bases. Germline CDR1 KGHSH, CDR2 LQKENI. The CDR3 totals 14 residues. The CDR3 coding sequence is TGTGCCAGCTCCCGGGACTCCCCGGGAGAGACCCAGTACTTC. Protein: CASSRDSPGETQYF.

The rearrangement uses TRBV6-5 and TRBJ1-4; D unclear. V gave up 6 bases and J gave up 0 bases, with 11 bases separating them. The CDR3 spans 15 residues. Germline V gene sequence: CDR1 MNHEY, CDR2 SVGAGI. Here the CDR3 reads CASSPGVATNEKLFF. The CDR3 DNA reads as TGTGCCAGCAGCCCCGGGGTTGCAACTAATGAAAAACTGTTTTTT.

CDR3 protein: CASSPQGNTEAFF. The CDR3 DNA is TGTGCCAGCTCACCACAGGGGAACACTGAAGCTTTCTTT. V and J are TRBV18 and TRBJ1-1; D is ambiguous. The V gene lost 1 base and the J gene lost 1 base, with 4 bases spanning the gap. This CDR3 comprises 13 residues. Germline V gene lookup returns CDR1 KGHSH and CDR2 LQKENI. The variable domain in full, completed from reference TRBV18 and TRBJ1-1, reads NAGVMQNPRHLVRRRGQEARLRCSPMKGHSHVYWYRQLPEEGLKFMVYLQKENIIDESGMPKERFSAEFPKEGPSILRIQQVVRGDSAAYFCASSPQGNTEAFFGQGTRLTVV.